These 32 T cell receptor beta chains originate from one sample sequenced in a study of cytomegalovirus exposure and HLA in healthy donors. PCR was performed using 60 Vbeta and 13 Jbeta primers. The data were produced by immunoSEQ multiplex PCR, yet TCRdb's version contains in-frame clones alone and is incomplete. Its clone listing holds about 200,000 clones. Source material: PBMCs. The receptors here all came from a boy aged 10-17 years in good health and CMV-seronegative.

This chain connects TRBV5-1 to TRBJ2-7; 10 nucleotides match TRBD2. Germline V lookup: CDR1 SGHRS, CDR2 YFSETQ. The V gene end was trimmed by 4 bases and the J gene end by 1 base; junction bases not matched to a gene: 5. This CDR3 comprises 15 residues. CDR3 nucleotide sequence: TGCGCCAGCAGCCAAAGCGGGGGGGTGTCCTACGAGCAGTACTTC. Translating it yields CASSQSGGVSYEQYF.

The chain employs TRBV12-5 and TRBJ2-1, with D possibly being TRBD1 (7 bases). Germline CDR1 LGHNT, CDR2 FRNRAP. V was shortened by 3 bases and J by 5 bases, with 14 bases between the two germline ends. The CDR3 runs to 15 residues. CDR3 sequence reads: CASGFGQGGHNEQFF. As DNA, the CDR3 is TGTGCTAGTGGTTTTGGGCAGGGGGGTCACAATGAGCAGTTCTTC.

This sequence joins TRBV6-5 and TRBJ1-2, with TRBD1 identical over 7 bases. Germline V gene data show CDR1 as MNHEY and CDR2 as SVGAGI. CDR3 length equals 13 residues. Germline trimming cut 5 bases from V and 7 bases from J; bases unmatched to any gene: 7. In nucleotides, the CDR3 is TGTGCCAGCAGTCCTGACAGGGTCCTTGGCTACACCTTC. Translating it yields CASSPDRVLGYTF.

This rearrangement joins TRBV2 to TRBJ2-5; 8 nucleotides match TRBD2. The CDR3 covers 16 residues. Trimming removed 4 bases from V and 0 bases from J; junction bases left unmatched: 7. Germline values: CDR1 SNHLY, CDR2 FYNNEI. The CDR3 is CASSGSPGRDQETQYF. DNA for the CDR3: TGTGCCAGCAGTGGGTCCCCCGGGAGGGACCAAGAGACCCAGTACTTC. Using reference TRBV2 and TRBJ2-5 for the parts outside the CDR3, the full variable domain is EPEVTQTPSHQVTQMGQEVILRCVPISNHLYFYWYRQILGQKVEFLVSFYNNEISEKSEIFDDQFSVERPDGSNFTLKIRSTKLEDSAMYFCASSGSPGRDQETQYFGPGTRLLVL.

The rearrangement links TRBV6-6 to TRBJ1-6, with D possibly TRBD1 on 6 matching bases. CDR1 and CDR2 from the germline V gene are MNHNY and SVGAGI (reference sequence). The CDR3 is made up of 13 amino acids. Trimming stripped 6 bases from V and 7 bases from J, with 10 bases between. CDR3: CASRDTGNSPLHF. DNA of the CDR3: TGTGCCAGCAGAGACACAGGGAATTCACCCCTCCACTTT.

V usage is TRBV18 and J usage is TRBJ1-2; 11 bases align to TRBD1. This CDR3 region has 17 residues. V lost 2 bases, J lost 7 bases, and 12 bases stayed unmatched. Germline CDR1 KGHSH, CDR2 LQKENI. The CDR3 here is CASSPMTPGTGGPGYTF. CDR3 DNA sequence: TGTGCCAGCTCACCAATGACCCCCGGGACAGGGGGTCCTGGCTACACCTTC.

The chain recombines TRBV7-9 with TRBJ1-1; D not certain. Looked up from germline, CDR1 is SEHNR and CDR2 is FQNEAQ (reference sequence). The V end lost 2 bases, the J end lost 2 bases, and 9 bases lay between the germline ends. This CDR3 has 14 amino acids. The CDR3 nucleotides read TGTGCCAGCAGCTTAACACACTACAACACTGAAGCTTTCTTT. Translating gives CASSLTHYNTEAFF.

This sequence joins TRBV4-3 and TRBJ2-7, with D hard to call. The CDR3 totals 13 residues. Trimming left V 4 bases short and J 0 bases short, with 7 bases between. CDR1 is LGHNA and CDR2 is YSLEER in the germline V gene. The CDR3 sequence is CASSRAHSYEQYF. The CDR3 DNA reads TGCGCCAGCAGCCGCGCCCACTCCTACGAGCAGTACTTC.

The chain couples TRBV5-1 to TRBJ2-7, with TRBD1 matching 8 bases. Germline V gives CDR1 SGHRS, CDR2 YFSETQ. The V gene end was trimmed by 1 base and the J gene end by 3 bases; junction bases not matched to a gene: 9. There are 16 residues in the CDR3. The CDR3 region is CASSLYPGTGNYEQYF. The CDR3 coding sequence is TGCGCCAGCAGCTTGTACCCTGGGACAGGCAACTACGAGCAGTACTTC.

The gene calls are TRBV30 and TRBJ2-7, with 7 nucleotides matching TRBD1. CDR3 length equals 14 residues. CDR1 is GTSNPN, CDR2 SVGIG, per germline (reference sequence). V was clipped by 1 base and J by 1 base; unmatched bases: 4. The CDR3 here is CAWSGGQQSYEQYF. CDR3 in DNA: TGTGCCTGGAGTGGGGGACAGCAATCCTACGAGCAGTACTTC.

The chain is built from TRBV6-6 and TRBJ1-4; 7 bases are a match to TRBD1. The germline V gene encodes CDR1 MNHNY and CDR2 SVGAGI (reference sequence). The CDR3 is made up of 15 amino acids. J was trimmed by 5 bases and V by 6 bases; bases with no gene match: 9. This chain's CDR3 is CASRRIGTVNEKLFF. CDR3 sequence (DNA): TGTGCCAGCAGGCGAATCGGGACAGTAAATGAAAAACTGTTTTTT.

The V gene is TRBV6-7, the J gene TRBJ1-2; TRBD1 aligns across 11 bases. TRBV6-7 is given ORF status, its function remaining uncertain. This CDR3 is built from 17 residues. The V gene end was trimmed by 2 bases and the J gene end by 6 bases; junction bases not matched to a gene: 11. CDR3 bases: TGTGCCAGCAGTTACCGCGACCGGGACAGGGGGGGGAATGGCTACACCTTC. It is translated as CASSYRDRDRGGNGYTF.

Here the CDR3 DNA reads TGTGCCAGTAGTATAGGAGCGGTCAGCGAGCAGTTCTTC. It encodes CASSIGAVSEQFF. J is TRBJ2-1 and V is TRBV19, with D possibly matching TRBD2 (5 bases). CDR3 length equals 13 residues. V lost 1 base to trimming and J lost 10 bases, with 11 bases between them. CDR1 and CDR2 from the germline V gene are LNHDA and SQIVND (reference sequence). Using reference TRBV19 and TRBJ2-1 for the parts outside the CDR3, the full variable domain is DGGITQSPKYLFRKEGQNVTLSCEQNLNHDAMYWYRQDPGQGLRLIYYSQIVNDFQKGDIAEGYSVSREKKESFPLTVTSAQKNPTAFYLCASSIGAVSEQFFGPGTRLTVL.

The J gene is TRBJ2-7, the V gene TRBV7-2; TRBD1 is a possible D gene (5 bases). This CDR3 has 13 amino acids. The germline V gene encodes CDR1 SGHTA and CDR2 FQGNSA. V shed 1 base and J shed 6 bases, with 10 bases lying between them. CDR3 protein: CASSLVIGAEQYF. DNA of the CDR3: TGTGCCAGCAGCTTAGTTATAGGGGCCGAGCAGTACTTC.

On this clone: Relative to the germline gene, one junction end is altered; a read error may explain this. V usage is TRBV28 and J usage is TRBJ2-1, with TRBD2 identical over 14 bases. The CDR3 runs 21 residues. Germline lookup yields CDR1 MDHEN and CDR2 SYDVKM. This CDR3 is CASSSLHTDRIPGLAGDEQLF. In DNA, the CDR3 is TGTGCCAGCAGTTCCTTACATACGGACCGAATCCCGGGACTAGCGGGGGATGAGCAGCTCTTC.

The rearrangement uses TRBV5-4 and TRBJ1-4; D uncertain. Germline CDR1 reads SGHNT; CDR2 reads YYREEE (reference sequence). Trimming left V 4 bases short and J 2 bases short, with 9 bases between. The CDR3 sequence is 14 residues long. The chain's CDR3 is CASSLGSTNEKLFF. The CDR3 coding sequence is TGTGCCAGCAGCCTCGGGTCTACTAATGAAAAACTGTTTTTT.

This chain connects TRBV5-4 to TRBJ2-1, with 11 bases matching TRBD2. Trimming at V came to 5 bases and at J to 9 bases, leaving 13 bases not matched to a gene. From germline, CDR1 is SGHNT and CDR2 YYREEE (reference sequence). This CDR3 region has 16 residues. The CDR3 nucleotides read TGTGCCAGCAGTAGCACGCTAGCGGGGGGTCTTGTTGAGCAGTTCTTC. It is translated as CASSSTLAGGLVEQFF.

Concerning this clone: Other DNA sequences from this sample encode an identical CDR3 as well. This sequence joins TRBV2 and TRBJ1-6, with a weak D call TRBD1 (5 bases). CDR3 size: 15 residues. Germline V gives CDR1 SNHLY, CDR2 FYNNEI. Between the trimmed V and J ends, which lost 2 bases and 14 bases, there was a span of 19 bases. The CDR3 DNA reads as TGTGCCAGCAGTGAACAGGGCACATCACTTAGGGCCCTCCACTTT. Its protein is CASSEQGTSLRALHF.

The chain has TRBV14 and TRBJ2-1; TRBD2 matches at 10 bases. This CDR3 is built from 15 residues. J was trimmed by 7 bases and V by 1 base; bases with no gene match: 4. CDR1 and CDR2 (germline): SGHDN, FVKESK. The chain's CDR3 is CASSQVAGGFNEQFF. The CDR3 DNA sequence: TGTGCCAGCAGCCAAGTAGCGGGGGGCTTTAATGAGCAGTTCTTC.

This rearrangement joins TRBV7-3 to TRBJ1-1, with 10 nucleotides matching TRBD1. The germline V gene encodes CDR1 SGHTA and CDR2 FQGTGA. Losses at the gene ends were 3 bases for V and 4 bases for J; bases not matched to a gene: 5. CDR3 length: 15 amino acids. The CDR3 region is CASSFGTGEVTEAFF. In DNA form, the CDR3 reads TGTGCCAGCAGCTTCGGGACAGGGGAGGTCACTGAAGCTTTCTTT.

This chain's CDR3 is CASSGQANYGYTF. In nucleotides, the CDR3 is TGTGCCAGCAGTGGACAGGCCAACTATGGCTACACCTTC. V gene TRBV2 combines with J gene TRBJ1-2, with TRBD1 as a possible D gene (6 bases). Germline loops: CDR1 SNHLY, CDR2 FYNNEI. The V end was cut by 4 bases, the J end by 2 bases, with 8 bases between. The CDR3 is 13 residues long.

The chain is built from TRBV5-1 and TRBJ1-2; possible D gene TRBD1, 5 bases. The CDR3 covers 14 residues. Germline assignment: CDR1 SGHRS and CDR2 YFSETQ. Trimming pared 0 bases from V and 2 bases from J, leaving 8 bases between. CDR3 nucleotide sequence: TGCGCCAGCAGCTTGGGGCCAGGGAACTATGGCTACACCTTC. It codes for CASSLGPGNYGYTF.

V is TRBV9 and J is TRBJ2-6, with D tentatively TRBD2 (5 bases). The CDR3 is 14 amino acids. The V and J ends lost 3 bases and 2 bases respectively, with 6 bases between them. Per germline, CDR1 SGDLS and CDR2 YYNGEE. The CDR3, as DNA: TGTGCCAGCAGCGAGAGGGCTGGGGCCAACGTCCTGACTTTC. As protein: CASSERAGANVLTF.

The J gene is TRBJ2-7, the V gene TRBV19; D perhaps matches TRBD2 (5 bases). This CDR3 is built from 13 residues. V lost 5 bases to trimming and J lost 3 bases, with 11 bases between them. Germline V gene sequence: CDR1 LNHDA, CDR2 SQIVND (reference sequence). The CDR3 loop reads CASSPSGNYEQYF. The CDR3 DNA reads as TGTGCCAGTAGTCCCTCGGGGAACTACGAGCAGTACTTC.

The chain employs TRBV4-1 and TRBJ1-1; D call uncertain. The CDR3 totals 15 residues. Trimming left V 4 bases short and J 4 bases short, with 16 bases between. CDR1 and CDR2 (germline): MGHRA, YSYEKL. The CDR3 DNA is TGCGCCAGCAGCCTTGTGAATCCGGGTTCCACTGAAGCTTTCTTT. Protein: CASSLVNPGSTEAFF.

This rearrangement joins TRBV6-5 to TRBJ1-4; possibly TRBD1 for D (6 bases). The V and J ends lost 7 bases and 5 bases respectively, with 17 bases between them. The CDR3 totals 15 residues. CDR1 is MNHEY, CDR2 SVGAGI, per germline. CDR3 loop: CASTLSGALNEKLFF. The CDR3 coding sequence is TGTGCCAGCACCCTTTCAGGGGCACTGAATGAAAAACTGTTTTTT.

This chain joins TRBV18 and TRBJ2-1; TRBD2 matches at 10 bases. Germline CDR1 reads KGHSH; CDR2 reads LQKENI. Trimming removed 0 bases from V and 4 bases from J; junction bases left unmatched: 3. This CDR3 has 16 residues. CDR3 DNA sequence: TGTGCCAGCTCACCACCCGAGCGGGGGGGATACAATGAGCAGTTCTTC. Its protein product is CASSPPERGGYNEQFF.

The chain carries TRBV27 and TRBJ1-2, with D possibly being TRBD1 (6 bases). This CDR3 is 15 amino acids long. CDR1 is MNHEY and CDR2 is SMNVEV in the germline V gene (reference sequence). V shed 7 bases and J shed 7 bases, with 22 bases lying between them. The CDR3 here is CASTEVGTGNRGYTF. The CDR3, as DNA: TGTGCCAGCACTGAGGTAGGAACAGGGAATCGTGGCTACACCTTC.

The CDR3 DNA reads as TGTGCCAGCAGCGTGGGACAGTCTAATGAAAAACTGTTTTTT. It yields the protein CASSVGQSNEKLFF. The gene calls are TRBV9 and TRBJ1-4; 7 bases are shared with TRBD1. The CDR3 runs to 14 residues. V trimming: 2 bases; J trimming: 3 bases; junction bases outside the gene matches: 1. CDR1 and CDR2 (germline): SGDLS, YYNGEE.

This sequence joins TRBV7-8 and TRBJ1-1; 7 bases are a match to TRBD1. Trimming removed 5 bases from V and 5 bases from J; junction bases left unmatched: 8. Germline values: CDR1 SGHVS, CDR2 FQNEAQ. This CDR3 spans 14 amino acids. The CDR3: CASSIQGLLTEAFF. DNA for the CDR3: TGTGCCAGCAGCATACAGGGGCTTCTGACTGAAGCTTTCTTT.

The genes are TRBV2 and TRBJ2-3; D is possibly TRBD1 (5 bases). Looked up from germline, CDR1 is SNHLY and CDR2 is FYNNEI. CDR3 length: 16 residues. V lost 7 bases, J lost 4 bases, and 21 bases lay in between. The CDR3 DNA is TGTGCCAGCACCCCCGGGTTAAGGGGCCCTGCAGATACGCAGTATTTT. Its protein is CASTPGLRGPADTQYF.

V is TRBV6-6 and J is TRBJ2-5; 8 positions match TRBD1. The germline V gene has CDR1 MNHNY and CDR2 SVGAGI (reference sequence). This CDR3 spans 16 amino acids. The trim removed 5 bases at V and 2 bases at J, leaving 10 bases unmatched. This CDR3 is CASSRTGSGNQETQYF. Written as DNA, the CDR3 is TGTGCCAGCAGTAGGACAGGGTCAGGAAATCAAGAGACCCAGTACTTC.